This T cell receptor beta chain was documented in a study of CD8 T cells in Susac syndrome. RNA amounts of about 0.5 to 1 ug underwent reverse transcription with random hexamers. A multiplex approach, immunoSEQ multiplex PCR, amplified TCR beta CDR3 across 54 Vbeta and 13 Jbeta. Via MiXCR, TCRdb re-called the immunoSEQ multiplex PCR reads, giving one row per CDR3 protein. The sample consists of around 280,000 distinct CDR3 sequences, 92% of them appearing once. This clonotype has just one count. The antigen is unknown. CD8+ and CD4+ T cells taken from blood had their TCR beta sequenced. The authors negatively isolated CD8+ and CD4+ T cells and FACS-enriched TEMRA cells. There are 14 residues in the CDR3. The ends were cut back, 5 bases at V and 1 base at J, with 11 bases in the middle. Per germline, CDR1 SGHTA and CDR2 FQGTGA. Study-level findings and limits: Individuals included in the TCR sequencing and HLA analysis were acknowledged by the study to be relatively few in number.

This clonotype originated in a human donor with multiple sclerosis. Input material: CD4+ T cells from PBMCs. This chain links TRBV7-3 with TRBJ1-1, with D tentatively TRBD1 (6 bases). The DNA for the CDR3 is TGTGCCAGCAGCCAGGGACACCAGAACACTGAAGCTTTCTTT. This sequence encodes CASSQGHQNTEAFF.